This TCR beta chain derives from a study of cytomegalovirus exposure and HLA in healthy donors. The assay was immunoSEQ multiplex PCR, and TCRdb's table has in-frame clones only and misses some. This sample carries under 200,000 clones, under 90% of them seen once, and the ten largest clones take around 4.4%. CDR1 is SGDLS and CDR2 is YYNGEE in the germline V gene. The CDR3 length is 14 residues. The junction had 2 bases not matched to a gene; V was cut back by 1 base and J by 4 bases. The specimen sequenced was PBMCs. The rearrangement uses TRBV9 and TRBJ2-1; 7 bases are a match to TRBD1. The sequence was collected from a man between 18 and 35 years old in good health and CMV-seropositive. CDR3 sequence (DNA): TGTGCCAGCAGCGTACGGGACAGATACAATGAGCAGTTCTTC. This sequence encodes CASSVRDRYNEQFF.